A few counts support the clone carrying this T cell receptor beta chain. Its antigen is unidentified. This CDR3 region has 18 residues. The germline V gene has CDR1 LGHNA and CDR2 YSLEER. V lost 4 bases, J lost 2 bases, and 22 bases lay in between. UMIs and sample barcodes were carried by the TCR alpha and TCR beta cDNA libraries that 5'RACE produced using constant-segment primers. TCRdb called the 5' RACE reads again in MiXCR, with one record for every CDR3 protein. The table has 300,000 to 400,000 distinct CDR3 sequences, roughly an eighth seen once. The data originate from a study of T-cell memory formation after mild COVID-19. Study-wide findings and caveats: Among contracting clones, CD4+ were mainly CM/EM and CD8+ enriched in EMRA. Memory sampled before infection contained some responding clones, suggesting cross-reactive memory joined.

This receptor was obtained from a man between 18 and 35 years old who had mild COVID-19 (a few samples of this study predate the infection). Cell type and time point are not known. This chain connects TRBV4-3 to TRBJ2-3; D may correspond to TRBD1 or TRBD2 (6 bases each). Sample: PBMCs or a T cell subset sorted from them (not recorded which). The CDR3 coding sequence is TGCGCCAGCAGCCGAGGGGGTGGAGGGCGCGGATTCACAGATACGCAGTATTTT. As protein: CASSRGGGGRGFTDTQYF.